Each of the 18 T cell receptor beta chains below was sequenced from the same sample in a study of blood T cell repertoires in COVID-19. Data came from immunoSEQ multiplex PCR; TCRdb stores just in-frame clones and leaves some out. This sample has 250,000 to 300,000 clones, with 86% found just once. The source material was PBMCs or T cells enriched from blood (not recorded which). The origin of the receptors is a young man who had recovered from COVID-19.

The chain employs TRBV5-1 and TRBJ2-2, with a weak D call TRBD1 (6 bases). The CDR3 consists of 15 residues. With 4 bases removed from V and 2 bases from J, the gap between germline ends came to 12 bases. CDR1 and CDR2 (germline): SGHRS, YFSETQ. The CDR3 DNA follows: TGCGCCAGCAGCATGTGGGACACCAACACCGGGGAGCTGTTTTTT. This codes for CASSMWDTNTGELFF. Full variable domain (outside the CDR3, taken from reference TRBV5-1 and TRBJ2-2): KAGVTQTPRYLIKTRGQQVTLSCSPISGHRSVSWYQQTPGQGLQFLFEYFSETQRNKGNFPGRFSGRQFSNSRSEMNVSTLELGDSALYLCASSMWDTNTGELFFGEGSRLTVL.

The CDR3 is CASSSFAGTGDGYTF. The DNA for the CDR3 is TGTGCCAGCAGTAGCTTTGCCGGGACAGGGGATGGCTACACCTTC. The V and J genes are TRBV2 and TRBJ1-2; 10 positions agree with TRBD1. The CDR3 is made up of 15 amino acids. After removal of 5 bases from V and 6 bases from J, the junction contained 9 bases not matched to a gene. The germline gives CDR1 SNHLY, CDR2 FYNNEI.

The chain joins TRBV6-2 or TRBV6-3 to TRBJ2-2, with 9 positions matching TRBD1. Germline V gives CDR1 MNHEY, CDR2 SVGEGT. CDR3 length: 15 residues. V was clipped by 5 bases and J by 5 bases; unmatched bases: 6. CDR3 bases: TGTGCCAGCAGTCCCTGGACAGGGGAAACCGGGGAGCTGTTTTTT. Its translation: CASSPWTGETGELFF.

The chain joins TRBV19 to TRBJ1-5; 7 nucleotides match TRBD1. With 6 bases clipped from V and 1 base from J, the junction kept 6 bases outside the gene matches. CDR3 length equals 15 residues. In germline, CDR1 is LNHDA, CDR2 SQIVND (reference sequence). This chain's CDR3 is CASRSGTDSNQPQHF. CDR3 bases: TGTGCCAGTAGATCCGGGACAGACAGCAATCAGCCCCAGCATTTT.

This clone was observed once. CDR3 coding DNA: TGCGCCAGCAGCTTGGGGGAGGGGCCGAACACCGGGGAGCTGTTTTTT. It yields the protein CASSLGEGPNTGELFF. The chain has TRBV5-1 and TRBJ2-2; 7 nucleotides align to TRBD2. The germline V gene has CDR1 SGHRS and CDR2 YFSETQ. V shed 0 bases, J shed 0 bases, and the junction held 2 bases outside the gene matches. This CDR3 comprises 16 residues. The whole variable domain, filled in from reference TRBV5-1 and TRBJ2-2, reads KAGVTQTPRYLIKTRGQQVTLSCSPISGHRSVSWYQQTPGQGLQFLFEYFSETQRNKGNFPGRFSGRQFSNSRSEMNVSTLELGDSALYLCASSLGEGPNTGELFFGEGSRLTVL.

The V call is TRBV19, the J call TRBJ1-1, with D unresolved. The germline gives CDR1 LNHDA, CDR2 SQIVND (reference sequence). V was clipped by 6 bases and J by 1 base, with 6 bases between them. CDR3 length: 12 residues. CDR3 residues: CASRNRNTEAFF. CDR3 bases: TGTGCCAGTAGGAACAGGAACACTGAAGCTTTCTTT.

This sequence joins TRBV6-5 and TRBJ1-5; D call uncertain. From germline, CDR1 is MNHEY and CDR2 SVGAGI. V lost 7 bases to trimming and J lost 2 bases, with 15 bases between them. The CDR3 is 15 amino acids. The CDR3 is CASTPPVAGNQPQHF. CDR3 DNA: TGTGCCAGCACCCCCCCCGTAGCAGGCAATCAGCCCCAGCATTTT.

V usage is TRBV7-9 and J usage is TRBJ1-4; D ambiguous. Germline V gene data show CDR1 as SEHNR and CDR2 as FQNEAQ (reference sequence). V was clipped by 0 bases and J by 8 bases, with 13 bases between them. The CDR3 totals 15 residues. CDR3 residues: CASSLASGDKEKLFF. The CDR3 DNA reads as TGTGCCAGCAGCTTAGCATCCGGGGATAAAGAAAAACTGTTTTTT.

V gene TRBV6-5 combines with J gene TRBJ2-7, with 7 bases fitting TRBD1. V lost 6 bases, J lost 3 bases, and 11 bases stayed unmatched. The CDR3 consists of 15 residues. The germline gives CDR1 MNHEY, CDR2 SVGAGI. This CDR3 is CASRQGQAALYEQYF. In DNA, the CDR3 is TGTGCCAGCAGGCAAGGACAGGCCGCCCTCTACGAGCAGTACTTC.

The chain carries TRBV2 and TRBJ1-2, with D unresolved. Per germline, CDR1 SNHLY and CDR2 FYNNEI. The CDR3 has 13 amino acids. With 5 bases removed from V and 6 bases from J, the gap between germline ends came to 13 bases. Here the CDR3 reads CASSIGEFDGYTF. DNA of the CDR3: TGTGCCAGCAGTATCGGGGAATTTGATGGCTACACCTTC.

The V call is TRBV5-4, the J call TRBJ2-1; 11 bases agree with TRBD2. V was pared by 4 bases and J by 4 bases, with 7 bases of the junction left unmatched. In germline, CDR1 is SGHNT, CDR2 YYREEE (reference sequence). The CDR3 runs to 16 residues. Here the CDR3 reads CASSPGTSGVYNEQFF. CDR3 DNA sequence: TGTGCCAGCAGCCCAGGGACTAGCGGTGTTTACAATGAGCAGTTCTTC.

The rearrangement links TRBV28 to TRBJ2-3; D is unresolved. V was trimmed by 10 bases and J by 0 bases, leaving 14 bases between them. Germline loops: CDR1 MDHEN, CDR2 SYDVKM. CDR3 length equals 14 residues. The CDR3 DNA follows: TGTGCCACTGTCGTCCGTCTGAGCACAGATACGCAGTATTTT. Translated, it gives CATVVRLSTDTQYF.

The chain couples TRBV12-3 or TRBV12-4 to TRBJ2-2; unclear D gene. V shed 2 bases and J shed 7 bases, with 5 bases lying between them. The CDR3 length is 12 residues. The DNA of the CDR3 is TGTGCCAGCAGTTTAATCGGCGGGGAGCTGTTTTTT. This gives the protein CASSLIGGELFF.

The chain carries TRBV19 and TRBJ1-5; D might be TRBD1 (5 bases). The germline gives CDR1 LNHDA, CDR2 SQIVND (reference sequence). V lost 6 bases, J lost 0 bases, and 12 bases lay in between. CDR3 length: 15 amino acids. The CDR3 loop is CASRNTGHSNQPQHF. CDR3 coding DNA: TGTGCCAGTAGAAACACAGGACATAGCAATCAGCCCCAGCATTTT.

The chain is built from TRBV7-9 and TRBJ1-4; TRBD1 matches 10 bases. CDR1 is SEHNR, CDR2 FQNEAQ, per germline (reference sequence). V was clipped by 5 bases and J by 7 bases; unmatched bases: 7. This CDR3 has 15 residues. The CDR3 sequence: CASSPWTGGLEKLFF. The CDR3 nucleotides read TGTGCCAGCAGCCCCTGGACAGGGGGTCTTGAAAAACTGTTTTTT.

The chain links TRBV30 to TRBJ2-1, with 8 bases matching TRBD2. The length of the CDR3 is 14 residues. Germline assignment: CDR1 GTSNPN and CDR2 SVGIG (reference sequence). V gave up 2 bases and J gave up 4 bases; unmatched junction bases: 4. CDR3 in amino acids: CAWSSEREYNEQFF. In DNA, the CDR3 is TGTGCCTGGAGTTCGGAGCGGGAGTACAATGAGCAGTTCTTC.

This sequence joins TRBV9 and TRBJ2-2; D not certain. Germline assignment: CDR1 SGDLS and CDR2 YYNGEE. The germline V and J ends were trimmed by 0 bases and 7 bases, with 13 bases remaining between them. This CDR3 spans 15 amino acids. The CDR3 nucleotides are TGTGCCAGCAGCGTAGAAGAGGATTCGGGCGGGGAGCTGTTTTTT. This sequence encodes CASSVEEDSGGELFF. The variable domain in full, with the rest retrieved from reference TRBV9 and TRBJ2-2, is DSGVTQTPKHLITATGQRVTLRCSPRSGDLSVYWYQQSLDQGLQFLIQYYNGEERAKGNILERFSAQQFPDLHSELNLSSLELGDSALYFCASSVEEDSGGELFFGEGSRLTVL.

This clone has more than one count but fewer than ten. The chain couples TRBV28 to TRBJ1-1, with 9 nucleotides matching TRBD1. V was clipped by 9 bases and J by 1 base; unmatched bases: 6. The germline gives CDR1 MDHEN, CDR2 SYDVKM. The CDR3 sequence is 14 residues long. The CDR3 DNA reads TGTGCCAGTCTTACGGGACAGGGGAACACTGAAGCTTTCTTT. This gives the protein CASLTGQGNTEAFF.